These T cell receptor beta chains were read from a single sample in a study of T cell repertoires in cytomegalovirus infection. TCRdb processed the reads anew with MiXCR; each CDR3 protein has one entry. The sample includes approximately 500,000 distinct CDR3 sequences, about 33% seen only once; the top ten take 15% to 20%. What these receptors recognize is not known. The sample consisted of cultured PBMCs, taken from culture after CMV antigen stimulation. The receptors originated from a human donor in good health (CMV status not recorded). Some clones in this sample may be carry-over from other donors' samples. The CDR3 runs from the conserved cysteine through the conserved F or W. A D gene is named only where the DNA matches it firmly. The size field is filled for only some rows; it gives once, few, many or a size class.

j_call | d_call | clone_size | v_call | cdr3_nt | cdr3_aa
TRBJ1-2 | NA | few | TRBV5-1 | TGCGCCAGCAGCCGAGACAGAAGCTATGGCTACACCTTC | CASSRDRSYGYTF
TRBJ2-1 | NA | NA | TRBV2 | TGTGCCAGCACTGAGAACTACAATGAGCAGTTCTTC | CASTENYNEQFF
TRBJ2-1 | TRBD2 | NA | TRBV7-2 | TGTGCCAGCACCCCCAGCGGGAGCAGTAATGAGCAGTTCTTC | CASTPSGSSNEQFF
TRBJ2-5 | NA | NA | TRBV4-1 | TGCGCCAGCAGCCAAGATTGGGGTGCCCTGGAAGAGACCCAGTACTTC | CASSQDWGALEETQYF
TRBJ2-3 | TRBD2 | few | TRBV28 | TGTGCCAGCAGTTTAGTCGGACTAGCGGGAGGGCCAACAGATACGCAGTATTTT | CASSLVGLAGGPTDTQYF
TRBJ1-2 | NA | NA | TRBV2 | TGTGCCAGCAGTGAAGGAAGTTGGTGGGACTATGGCTACACCTTC | CASSEGSWWDYGYTF
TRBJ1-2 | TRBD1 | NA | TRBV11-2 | TGTGCCAGCAGCTTCGACAGGGGAGCTAACTATGGCTACACCTTC | CASSFDRGANYGYTF
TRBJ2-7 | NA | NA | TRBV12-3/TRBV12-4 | TGTGCCAGCAGCACCGCACACACGGGCGACTACGAGCAGTACTTC | CASSTAHTGDYEQYF
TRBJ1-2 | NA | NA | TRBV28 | TGTGCCAGCAAACAAGCGGGGGGGGGGAATGGCTACACCTTC | CASKQAGGGNGYTF
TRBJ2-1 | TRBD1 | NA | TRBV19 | TGTGCCAGTAGCCCAGGGGGCGCGGCCAATGAGCAGTTCTTC | CASSPGGAANEQFF
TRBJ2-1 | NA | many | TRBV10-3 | TGTGCCATCAACAGCGGACGCTCCTACAATGAGCAGTTCTTC | CAINSGRSYNEQFF
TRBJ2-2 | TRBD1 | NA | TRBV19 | TGTGCCAGTAATGGACAGGGGAACACCGGGGAGCTGTTTTTT | CASNGQGNTGELFF
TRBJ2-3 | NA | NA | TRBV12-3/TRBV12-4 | TGTGCCAGCAGTTTGAGGGAATCCTCAGATACGCAGTATTTT | CASSLRESSDTQYF
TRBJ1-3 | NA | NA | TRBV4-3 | TGCGCCAGCAGCCAAGATCTACTTACTGGAAACACCATATATTTT | CASSQDLLTGNTIYF
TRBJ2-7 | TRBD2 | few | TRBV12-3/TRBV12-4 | TGTGCCAGCAGTCTCGGACTAGCGGGAGACATGATAAGTCCCCTCTACGAGCAGTACTTC | CASSLGLAGDMISPLYEQYF
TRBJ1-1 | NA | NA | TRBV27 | TGTGCCAGCACCATATACCCGGGGGGGGTAGGGACTGAAGCTTTCTTT | CASTIYPGGVGTEAFF
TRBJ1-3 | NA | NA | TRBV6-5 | TGTGCCAGCAGCCCTACTCTCCAAAACACCATATATTTT | CASSPTLQNTIYF
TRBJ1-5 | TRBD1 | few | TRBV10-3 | TGTGCCATCAGACAGGGGCTCGAAAGCAATCAGCCCCAGCATTTT | CAIRQGLESNQPQHF
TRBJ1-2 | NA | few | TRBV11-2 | TGTGCCAGCAGGTCTCACTACTATGGCTACACCTTC | CASRSHYYGYTF
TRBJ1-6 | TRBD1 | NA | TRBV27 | TGTGCCAGCAGGGGGGACAGGGCTAATTCACCCCTCCACTTT | CASRGDRANSPLHF
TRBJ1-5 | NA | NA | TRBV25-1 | TGTGCCAGCAGTGATGACAGAATCAATCAGCCCCAGCATTTT | CASSDDRINQPQHF
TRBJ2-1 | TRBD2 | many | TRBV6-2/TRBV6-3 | TGTGCCAGCAAAAACGCGGGACTAGCGGGAGAGCTGTTCTTC | CASKNAGLAGELFF
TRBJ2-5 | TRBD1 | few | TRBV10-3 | TGTGCCATCAGTGCACCGGACAGGGGAGAGACCCAGTACTTC | CAISAPDRGETQYF
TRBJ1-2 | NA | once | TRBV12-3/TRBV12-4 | TGTGCCAGCAGTTGGGGGTTGTATGGCTACACCTTC | CASSWGLYGYTF
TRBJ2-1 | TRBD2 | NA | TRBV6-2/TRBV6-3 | TGTGCCAGCAGTCAGCTAGCGGGAGGTGAGCAGTTCTTC | CASSQLAGGEQFF
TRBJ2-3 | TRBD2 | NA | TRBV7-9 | TGTGCCAGCAGCCCAGGGTCTACTAGCGGGAACACAGATACGCAGTATTTT | CASSPGSTSGNTDTQYF
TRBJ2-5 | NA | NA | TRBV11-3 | TGTGCCAGCAGCCCCGGACGGGTTAAGGTCCAAGAGACCCAGTACTTC | CASSPGRVKVQETQYF
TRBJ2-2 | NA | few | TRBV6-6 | TGTGCCAGCACACTCAACACCGGGGAGCTGTTTTTT | CASTLNTGELFF
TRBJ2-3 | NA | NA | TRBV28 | TGTGCCAGCCGGGAGGGGACAGGGACTGGGATCGCAGATACGCAGTATTTT | CASREGTGTGIADTQYF
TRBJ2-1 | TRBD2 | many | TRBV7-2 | TGTGCCAGCAGCCTCGGGACTAGCGGGGTCAATGAGCAGTTCTTC | CASSLGTSGVNEQFF
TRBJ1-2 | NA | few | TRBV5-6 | TGTGCCAGCACCACGGACGGGACTAACTATGGCTACACCTTC | CASTTDGTNYGYTF
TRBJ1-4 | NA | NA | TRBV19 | TGTGCCAGTAGTAGTACCGCGGGAGAAAAACTGTTTTTT | CASSSTAGEKLFF
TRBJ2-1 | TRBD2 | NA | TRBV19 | TGTGCCAGTAGTAGCGATAGCGGGAGCTCCTACAATGAGCAGTTCTTC | CASSSDSGSSYNEQFF
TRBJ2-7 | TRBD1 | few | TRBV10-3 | TGTGCCGCAACAGGGGGCCGGACCTCCTACGAGCAGTACTTC | CAATGGRTSYEQYF
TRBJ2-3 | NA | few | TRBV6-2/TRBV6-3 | TGTGCCAGCAGTTACGTCGGGGATACAGATACGCAGTATTTT | CASSYVGDTDTQYF
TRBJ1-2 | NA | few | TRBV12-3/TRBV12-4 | TGTGCCAGCAGTGCCAACCTTCCAGGGGCGCGGGGCTACACCTTC | CASSANLPGARGYTF
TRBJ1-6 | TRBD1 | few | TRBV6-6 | TGTGCCAGCAGAACCGGGACAGGGGTTTCACCCCTCCACTTT | CASRTGTGVSPLHF
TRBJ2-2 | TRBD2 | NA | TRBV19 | TGTGCCAGTAGTCAAGCGGGAGGGCCGACCGGGGAGCTGTTTTTT | CASSQAGGPTGELFF
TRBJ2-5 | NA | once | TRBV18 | TGTGCCAGCTCACCTAGCATTTTTGAGACCCAGTACTTC | CASSPSIFETQYF
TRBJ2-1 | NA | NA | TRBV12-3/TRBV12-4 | TGTGCCAGCAGTTTGGCCCCTCGATTTACTAGCAATGAGCAGTTCTTC | CASSLAPRFTSNEQFF
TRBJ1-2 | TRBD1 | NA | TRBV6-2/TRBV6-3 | TGTGCCAGCAGTCGACAGGGAGAGCCCTATGGCTACACCTTC | CASSRQGEPYGYTF
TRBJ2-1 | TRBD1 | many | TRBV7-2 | TGTGCCAGCAGCGCAAGATCTGGACAGGGGGGAGTGTTCTACAATGAGCAGTTCTTC | CASSARSGQGGVFYNEQFF
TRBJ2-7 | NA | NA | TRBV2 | TGTGCCAGCAGATACACTTACCTCTCCTACGAGCAGTACTTC | CASRYTYLSYEQYF
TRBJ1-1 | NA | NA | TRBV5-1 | TGCGCCAGCTCCGGAGGGGACAATCAGCCTGAAGCTTTCTTT | CASSGGDNQPEAFF
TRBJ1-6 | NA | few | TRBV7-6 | TGTGCCAGCAGCTTAGCGTTAGGGGGAGATTCACCCCTCCACTTT | CASSLALGGDSPLHF
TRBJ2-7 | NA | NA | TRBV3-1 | TGTGCCAGCAGCCTACTGGGGGAGCAGTACTTC | CASSLLGEQYF
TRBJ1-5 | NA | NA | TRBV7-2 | TGTGCCAGCAGCAACGGCGACACCTCGCTACCCCAGCATTTT | CASSNGDTSLPQHF
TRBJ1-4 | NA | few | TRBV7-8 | TGTGCCAGCAGCTTAGTAGGGGGGCCGGGGGAAAAACTGTTTTTT | CASSLVGGPGEKLFF
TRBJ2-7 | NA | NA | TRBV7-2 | TGTGCCAGCAGCTTAGATAGCCAGCCCTCCTACGAGCAGTACTTC | CASSLDSQPSYEQYF
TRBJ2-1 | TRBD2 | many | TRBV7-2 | TGTGCCAGCAGCTCCGCCGGTAGCGGGAGGGCCGCGCAGTTCTTC | CASSSAGSGRAAQFF
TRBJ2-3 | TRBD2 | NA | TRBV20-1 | TGCAGTGCTAGGGGGGGGAGCACAGATACGCAGTATTTT | CSARGGSTDTQYF
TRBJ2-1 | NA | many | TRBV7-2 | TGTGCCAGCAGCTTAGATTGGGAGAGGCTATACAATGAGCAGTTCTTC | CASSLDWERLYNEQFF